This TCR beta chain emerged from a study of technical replicates of blood from a few donors. Trimming cost V 3 bases and J 3 bases, with 9 bases left between them. The germline V gene has CDR1 MNHEY and CDR2 SMNVEV (reference sequence). The CDR3 consists of 13 residues. Generated by immunoSEQ multiplex PCR, the TCRdb table keeps only in-frame clones and is missing some. The sample shows roughly 87,000 clones, roughly 94% of them seen only once. The sequencing input was T cells isolated from PBMCs. This TCR came from a human donor in good health. V and J are TRBV27 and TRBJ2-7, with D possibly being TRBD1 (5 bases). The CDR3 region is CASSFRQGYEQYF. As DNA, the CDR3 is TGTGCCAGCAGTTTTCGGCAGGGCTACGAGCAGTACTTC.